A selection of T cell receptor beta chains follows, all from one sample in a study of naive and memory T cell subsets. TCRdb reprocessed the UMI-ligation and nested PCR reads with MiXCR, giving one entry per CDR3 protein. The sample lists some 87,000 distinct CDR3 sequences; roughly 7% were seen once. The sequencing input was central memory CD4+ T cells from blood. The receptors were gathered from a human donor in good health. Both conserved end residues are part of each CDR3. D genes are given only for firm matches. Size tells how often a clone was seen (once, few, many) or the class of an expanded clone, and some rows leave it out.

clone_size | j_call | v_call | d_call | cdr3_aa | cdr3_nt
- | TRBJ1-2 | TRBV11-2 | - | CASSPSWRPNYGYTF | TGTGCCAGCAGCCCTTCGTGGCGACCTAACTATGGCTACACCTTC
- | TRBJ2-5 | TRBV5-4 | TRBD1 | CASSRGQEYQETQYF | TGTGCCAGCAGCCGCGGACAGGAGTACCAAGAGACCCAGTACTTC
- | TRBJ1-2 | TRBV20-1 | - | CSAKQRGEGGYTF | TGCAGTGCTAAACAGAGGGGGGAGGGAGGCTACACCTTC
few | TRBJ2-5 | TRBV7-8 | TRBD2 | CASSLEGLAGGQETQYF | TGTGCCAGCAGCTTAGAAGGATTAGCGGGGGGCCAAGAGACCCAGTACTTC
many | TRBJ2-3 | TRBV7-6 | - | CASSFRAPRDTQYF | TGTGCCAGCAGCTTCCGGGCCCCTCGGGATACGCAGTATTTT
many | TRBJ1-1 | TRBV4-2 | - | CASSQRNTEAFF | TGTGCCAGCAGCCAGAGGAACACTGAAGCTTTCTTT
many | TRBJ2-7 | TRBV28 | - | CASEDSSYEQYF | TGTGCCAGTGAGGACAGCTCCTACGAGCAGTACTTC
few | TRBJ1-1 | TRBV6-2/TRBV6-3 | - | CASSNPGAFNTEAFF | TGTGCCAGCAGTAACCCCGGGGCCTTCAACACTGAAGCTTTCTTT
- | TRBJ2-3 | TRBV7-2 | TRBD2 | CATRSGPSTDTQYF | TGTGCCACCCGTAGCGGGCCGAGCACAGATACGCAGTATTTT
many | TRBJ1-4 | TRBV6-6 | - | CASRMNQGKSRGKLFF | TGTGCCAGCAGGATGAATCAGGGAAAATCTCGTGGAAAACTGTTTTTT
many | TRBJ2-7 | TRBV7-2 | - | CASSLETYEQYF | TGTGCCAGCAGCTTGGAGACCTACGAGCAGTACTTC
many | TRBJ2-7 | TRBV12-3/TRBV12-4 | TRBD1 | CASSLSGTGDYEQYF | TGTGCCAGCAGTCTTTCCGGGACAGGGGACTACGAGCAGTACTTC
many | TRBJ1-5 | TRBV7-2 | - | CASSSTGYQPQHF | TGTGCCAGCAGCTCTACAGGGTATCAGCCCCAGCATTTT
many | TRBJ2-3 | TRBV15 | TRBD2 | CATSRGWTSGRWSTDTQYF | TGTGCCACCAGCAGAGGATGGACTAGCGGGAGGTGGAGCACAGATACGCAGTATTTT
- | TRBJ1-2 | TRBV2 | - | CASRLVRGYTF | TGTGCCAGCAGGCTGGTTCGGGGCTACACCTTC
many | TRBJ1-1 | TRBV9 | - | CASTVDWGGNTEAFF | TGTGCCAGCACTGTAGATTGGGGGGGGAACACTGAAGCTTTCTTT
many | TRBJ2-3 | TRBV5-1 | TRBD2 | CASSLRPIAGSTDTQYF | TGCGCCAGCAGCTTACGCCCTATAGCGGGGTCGACAGATACGCAGTATTTT
few | TRBJ1-6 | TRBV11-2 | - | CASSSRRDHLSSYNSPLHF | TGTGCCAGCAGCTCACGACGGGACCATCTTAGCTCCTATAATTCACCCCTCCACTTT
many | TRBJ2-7 | TRBV3-1 | TRBD1 | CASSDRGPSSYEQYF | TGTGCCAGCTCCGACAGGGGGCCGTCCTCCTACGAGCAGTACTTC
- | TRBJ1-2 | TRBV7-2 | TRBD1 | CASSPEGPGGNYGYTF | TGTGCCAGCAGCCCCGAGGGGCCAGGGGGGAACTATGGCTACACCTTC
medium-sized | TRBJ1-6 | TRBV20-1 | - | CSASLRSSPLHF | TGCAGTGCTTCTTTGCGGAGCTCACCCCTCCACTTT
few | TRBJ2-3 | TRBV20-1 | - | CSARDGGYRDRNPVDTQYF | TGCAGTGCTAGAGATGGGGGTTACAGGGACCGGAACCCGGTAGATACGCAGTATTTT
few | TRBJ2-5 | TRBV4-2 | TRBD2 | CASSQAGRGGAGETQYF | TGTGCCAGCAGCCAAGCGGGTCGCGGGGGGGCAGGTGAGACCCAGTACTTC
many | TRBJ2-2 | TRBV24-1 | - | CATRPSVGGELFF | TGTGCCACCAGGCCCTCGGTCGGCGGGGAGCTGTTTTTT
many | TRBJ1-5 | TRBV7-9 | TRBD1 | CASSRDRQPQHF | TGTGCCAGCAGCCGGGACAGACAACCCCAGCATTTT
few | TRBJ2-7 | TRBV28 | - | CASSRRGGSAYEQYF | TGTGCCAGCAGCCGAAGGGGGGGGTCAGCCTACGAGCAGTACTTC
many | TRBJ1-2 | TRBV4-2 | - | CASSQDQPVVYGYTF | TGTGCCAGCAGCCAAGATCAGCCTGTCGTTTATGGCTACACCTTC
- | TRBJ2-3 | TRBV7-9 | TRBD2 | CASSSTSGRTDTQYF | TGTGCCAGCAGCTCTACTAGCGGGAGGACAGATACGCAGTATTTT
many | TRBJ1-1 | TRBV5-1 | - | CASSLVVNTEAFF | TGCGCCAGCAGCTTGGTGGTGAACACTGAAGCTTTCTTT
few | TRBJ2-2 | TRBV7-2 | - | CASSLGLGTNTGELFF | TGTGCCAGCAGCTTAGGGTTGGGGACGAACACCGGGGAGCTGTTTTTT
few | TRBJ2-7 | TRBV7-2 | - | CASSLDIYEQYF | TGTGCCAGCAGCTTAGATATTTACGAGCAGTACTTC
many | TRBJ2-7 | TRBV5-5 | - | CASSLARAPDRTSYEQYF | TGTGCCAGCAGCTTGGCACGGGCCCCGGACAGAACCTCCTACGAGCAGTACTTC
few | TRBJ2-5 | TRBV27 | - | CASSHRQETQYF | TGTGCCAGCAGTCACCGGCAAGAGACCCAGTACTTC
- | TRBJ2-7 | TRBV12-3/TRBV12-4 | - | CASSLLAGSHSEQYF | TGTGCCAGCAGTTTATTAGCCGGGAGTCATAGCGAGCAGTACTTC
few | TRBJ1-3 | TRBV6-6 | - | CASSYKTATGSTIYF | TGTGCCAGCAGTTACAAGACAGCGACGGGAAGCACCATATATTTT
few | TRBJ2-3 | TRBV5-1 | TRBD2 | CASRMSGGTTDTQYF | TGCGCCAGCAGGATGAGCGGGGGGACGACAGATACGCAGTATTTT
few | TRBJ1-5 | TRBV7-9 | TRBD1 | CASSTGTGGISNQPQHF | TGTGCCAGCAGTACGGGGACAGGAGGGATCAGCAATCAGCCCCAGCATTTT
- | TRBJ2-1 | TRBV20-1 | - | CSARNGDSPVDEQFF | TGCAGTGCTAGAAACGGCGATTCTCCCGTGGATGAGCAGTTCTTC
few | TRBJ1-1 | TRBV18 | - | CASSQTKIAANTEAFF | TGTGCCAGCTCCCAAACCAAAATAGCAGCGAACACTGAAGCTTTCTTT
many | TRBJ1-5 | TRBV7-9 | - | CASSAWDQPQHF | TGTGCCAGCAGCGCTTGGGATCAGCCCCAGCATTTT
few | TRBJ2-3 | TRBV6-2/TRBV6-3 | - | CASSDANTQYF | TGTGCCAGCAGTGACGCGAATACGCAGTATTTT
many | TRBJ1-1 | TRBV5-1 | - | CASREGQGGTEAFF | TGCGCCAGCAGGGAGGGGCAGGGAGGCACTGAAGCTTTCTTT
many | TRBJ2-1 | TRBV6-2/TRBV6-3 | - | CASRTVYNEQFF | TGTGCCAGCAGGACAGTCTACAATGAGCAGTTCTTC
- | TRBJ2-6 | TRBV7-9 | - | CASSLEASFGANVLTF | TGTGCCAGCAGCTTAGAGGCCTCTTTTGGGGCCAACGTCCTGACTTTC
- | TRBJ2-3 | TRBV29-1 | - | CSVGTGTDTDTQYF | TGCAGCGTCGGGACCGGGACCGACACAGATACGCAGTATTTT
many | TRBJ1-1 | TRBV19 | - | CASSIGWGAEAFF | TGTGCCAGTAGTATTGGGTGGGGCGCTGAAGCTTTCTTT
many | TRBJ1-5 | TRBV7-2 | TRBD1 | CASSRQGRRGNQPQHF | TGTGCCAGCAGCCGACAGGGGCGACGCGGCAATCAGCCCCAGCATTTT
- | TRBJ1-1 | TRBV20-1 | TRBD1 | CSARGRPAGGRSEAFF | TGCAGTGCTAGAGGACGCCCGGCAGGGGGTCGATCTGAAGCTTTCTTT
many | TRBJ2-3 | TRBV10-3 | TRBD2 | CAISPAGGHGDTQYF | TGTGCCATCAGCCCAGCGGGAGGGCACGGTGATACGCAGTATTTT
few | TRBJ2-3 | TRBV12-3/TRBV12-4 | TRBD2 | CASSLSSGRTDTQYF | TGTGCCAGCAGTTTATCTAGCGGGAGGACAGATACGCAGTATTTT
few | TRBJ2-2 | TRBV7-3 | TRBD1 | CASSPTGGGGTGELFF | TGTGCCAGCAGCCCCACAGGGGGCGGCGGCACCGGGGAGCTGTTTTTT
- | TRBJ2-3 | TRBV7-2 | - | CASSLAFQISSTDTQYF | TGTGCCAGCAGCTTAGCTTTCCAGATTTCTAGCACAGATACGCAGTATTTT
- | TRBJ2-7 | TRBV3-1 | - | CASSLQTPYEQYF | TGTGCCAGCAGCCTACAGACTCCCTACGAGCAGTACTTC
few | TRBJ1-4 | TRBV15 | TRBD1 | CATSRGPGQATNEKLFF | TGTGCCACCAGCAGAGGGCCCGGACAGGCAACTAATGAAAAACTGTTTTTT
many | TRBJ1-3 | TRBV20-1 | TRBD1 | CSARTGSSGNTIYF | TGCAGTGCTAGGACAGGGTCCTCTGGAAACACCATATATTTT
many | TRBJ1-2 | TRBV20-1 | - | CSASTGFNYGYTF | TGCAGTGCTAGCACAGGATTTAACTATGGCTACACCTTC
- | TRBJ2-1 | TRBV28 | TRBD2 | CASIGIGLAGGEQFF | TGTGCCAGCATAGGTATTGGTTTAGCGGGTGGCGAGCAGTTCTTC
- | TRBJ1-2 | TRBV3-1 | - | CASSQASRDIGYGYTF | TGTGCCAGCAGCCAAGCCAGCAGAGATATTGGCTATGGCTACACCTTC
- | TRBJ2-7 | TRBV6-6 | TRBD1 | CASRPPSDRGTYEQYF | TGTGCCAGCAGACCCCCATCTGACAGGGGAACCTACGAGCAGTACTTC
- | TRBJ2-7 | TRBV7-2 | - | CASSFKQGPYEQYF | TGTGCCAGCAGCTTCAAGCAGGGGCCGTACGAGCAGTACTTC